The clone carrying this T cell receptor (beta chain) was seen at least ten times. Its matching antigen is unknown. A universal primer site was incorporated via template switching, and the cDNA contained unique molecular identifiers. TCRdb reprocessed the 5' RACE reads with MiXCR, giving one entry per CDR3 protein. The profile shows roughly 280,000 distinct CDR3 sequences, 8% to 9.5% of them singletons. The record originates from a study of identical twins. Findings and limits, study-wide: Sequences that were beta out-of-frame showed weaker excess twin sharing. Out-of-frame TCR alpha sharing observed in monozygotic twins exceeded model estimates.

The length of the CDR3 is 11 residues. Germline CDR1 reads SEHNR; CDR2 reads FQNEAQ (reference sequence). The V gene lost 2 bases and the J gene lost 3 bases, with 2 bases spanning the gap. These data also formed part of another study, on yellow fever vaccine responses in identical twins.

V gene TRBV7-9 combines with J gene TRBJ2-7; D call uncertain. Sequenced: CD8+ T cells sorted from blood. This TCR was sampled from a young woman in good health. CDR3 protein: CASSLIYEQYF. In DNA, the CDR3 is TGTGCCAGCAGCTTAATCTACGAGCAGTACTTC.